The sequence of this TCR beta chain was determined in a study of blood T cell repertoires in COVID-19. Study background: Samples taken during acute and convalescent COVID-19 were collected in the United States, Italy and Spain.

Only in-frame clones appear in the TCRdb table, and some are missing; sequencing was by immunoSEQ multiplex PCR. This table holds about 150,000 clones, 83% found once. Germline CDR1 reads SGHRS; CDR2 reads YFSETQ. The CDR3 sequence is 13 residues long. Trimming removed 4 bases from V and 5 bases from J; junction bases left unmatched: 5. Recruited during active infection, patients (from Seattle) were subsequently followed longitudinally. The genes are TRBV5-1 and TRBJ2-5; 7 bases align to TRBD2. The sequencing sample was made of peripheral blood. The source of this sequence is an older woman with COVID-19, enrolled during active disease. Here the CDR3 DNA reads TGCGCCAGCAGCCCGGGGGGAGTGGAGACCCAGTACTTC. Its translation is CASSPGGVETQYF.